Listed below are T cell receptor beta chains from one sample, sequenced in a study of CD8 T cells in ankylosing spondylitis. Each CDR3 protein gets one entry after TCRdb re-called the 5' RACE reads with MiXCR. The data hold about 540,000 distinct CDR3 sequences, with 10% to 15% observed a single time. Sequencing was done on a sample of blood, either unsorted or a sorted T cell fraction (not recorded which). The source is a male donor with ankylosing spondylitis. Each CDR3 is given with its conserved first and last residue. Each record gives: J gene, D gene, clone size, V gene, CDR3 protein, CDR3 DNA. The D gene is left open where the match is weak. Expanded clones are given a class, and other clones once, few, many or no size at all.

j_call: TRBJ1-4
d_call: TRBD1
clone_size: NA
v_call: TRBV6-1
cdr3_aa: CASSGGQGWEKLFF
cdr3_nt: TGTGCCAGCAGTGGTGGACAGGGTTGGGAAAAACTGTTTTTT

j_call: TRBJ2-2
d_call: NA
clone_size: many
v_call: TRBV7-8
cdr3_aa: CASSLRGNTGELFF
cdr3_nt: TGTGCCAGCAGCTTGAGAGGGAACACCGGGGAGCTGTTTTTT

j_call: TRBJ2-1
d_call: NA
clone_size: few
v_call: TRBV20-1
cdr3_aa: CSAGDGGPTYNEQFF
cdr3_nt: TGCAGTGCTGGGGACGGCGGGCCTACTTACAATGAGCAGTTCTTC

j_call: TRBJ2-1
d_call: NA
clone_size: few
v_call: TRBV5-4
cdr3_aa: CASSLPARSSYNEQFF
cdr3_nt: TGTGCCAGCAGCTTGCCGGCCAGGAGCTCCTACAATGAGCAGTTCTTC

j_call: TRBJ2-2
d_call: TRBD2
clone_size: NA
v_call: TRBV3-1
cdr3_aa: CASSPLAGATGELFF
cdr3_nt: TGTGCCAGCAGCCCTCTAGCGGGAGCAACCGGGGAGCTGTTTTTT

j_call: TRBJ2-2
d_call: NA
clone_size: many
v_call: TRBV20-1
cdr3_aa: CSAPPGQNTGELFF
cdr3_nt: TGCAGTGCCCCCCCGGGACAGAACACCGGGGAGCTGTTTTTT

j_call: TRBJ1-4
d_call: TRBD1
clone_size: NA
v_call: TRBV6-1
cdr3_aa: CASSEGTGGWEKLFF
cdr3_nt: TGTGCCAGCAGTGAGGGAACAGGGGGCTGGGAAAAACTGTTTTTT

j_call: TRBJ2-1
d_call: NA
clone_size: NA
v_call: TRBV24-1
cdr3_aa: CATSLGEGALNEQFF
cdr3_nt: TGTGCCACCAGCTTGGGGGAGGGGGCTCTAAATGAGCAGTTCTTC

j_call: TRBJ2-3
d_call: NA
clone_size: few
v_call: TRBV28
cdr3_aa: CASSQGGESADTQYF
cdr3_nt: TGTGCCAGCAGTCAGGGGGGAGAGAGTGCAGATACGCAGTATTTT

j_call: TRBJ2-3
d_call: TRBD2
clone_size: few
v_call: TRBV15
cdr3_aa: CATSRARLAETDTQYF
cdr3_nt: TGTGCCACCAGCAGAGCACGACTAGCGGAAACAGATACGCAGTATTTT

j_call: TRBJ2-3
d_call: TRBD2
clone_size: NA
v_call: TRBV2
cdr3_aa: CASSGLARTDTQYF
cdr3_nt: TGTGCCAGCAGCGGACTAGCGAGAACAGATACGCAGTATTTT

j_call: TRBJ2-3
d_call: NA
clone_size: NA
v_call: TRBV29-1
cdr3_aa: CSVCLWGGPTDTQYF
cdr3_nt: TGCAGCGTCTGTCTGTGGGGGGGGCCCACAGATACGCAGTATTTT

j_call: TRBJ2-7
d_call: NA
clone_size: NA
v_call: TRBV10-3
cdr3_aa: CAISGQAMEQYF
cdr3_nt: TGTGCCATCAGTGGACAGGCTATGGAGCAGTACTTC

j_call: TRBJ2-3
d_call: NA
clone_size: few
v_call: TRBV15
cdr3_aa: CATSSASSTVGKADTQYF
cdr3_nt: TGTGCCACCAGTTCCGCGTCTTCGACAGTTGGGAAGGCAGATACGCAGTATTTT

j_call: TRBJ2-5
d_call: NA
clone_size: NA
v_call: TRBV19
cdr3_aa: CASSIRQGEETQYF
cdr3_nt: TGTGCCAGTAGTATAAGGCAGGGTGAAGAGACCCAGTACTTC

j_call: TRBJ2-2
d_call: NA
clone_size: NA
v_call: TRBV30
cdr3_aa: CAWARDMGTGELFF
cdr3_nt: TGTGCCTGGGCCCGGGACATGGGCACCGGGGAGCTGTTTTTT

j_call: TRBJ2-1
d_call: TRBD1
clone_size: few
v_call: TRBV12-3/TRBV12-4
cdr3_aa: CASSWGGQGRLFF
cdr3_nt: TGTGCCAGCAGTTGGGGTGGACAGGGGAGATTGTTCTTC

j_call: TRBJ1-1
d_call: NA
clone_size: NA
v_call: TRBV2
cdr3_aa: CASRGVLTEAFF
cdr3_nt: TGTGCCAGCAGAGGGGTTCTGACTGAAGCTTTCTTT

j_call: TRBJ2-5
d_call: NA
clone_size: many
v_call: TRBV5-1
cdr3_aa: CASRVIGEETQYF
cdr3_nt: TGCGCCAGCAGAGTAATAGGGGAGGAGACCCAGTACTTC